This T cell receptor beta chain was recovered during a study of early T cells in non-severe SARS-CoV-2 infection. CDR1 is KGHDR, CDR2 SFDVKD, per germline. CDR3 length: 15 amino acids. V lost 0 bases to trimming and J lost 6 bases, with 10 bases between them. TCRdb re-called the 5' RACE reads through MiXCR, storing one row per CDR3 protein. The sample has about 60,000 distinct CDR3 sequences; 5.6% are singletons. In this sample, this clonotype turned up many times. Material: whole blood. The rearrangement links TRBV24-1 to TRBJ2-2, with a tentative D call TRBD2 (6 bases). This TCR was sampled from an adult who was a healthcare worker with PCR-confirmed SARS-CoV-2 infection or an uninfected control (not recorded which). CDR3 bases: TGTGCCACCAGTGATTTGCGGGACTTTTCCGGGGAGCTGTTTTTT. Translating it yields CATSDLRDFSGELFF.